This entry lists 32 T cell receptor beta chains sequenced from one sample in a study of cytomegalovirus exposure and HLA in healthy donors (dated by TCRdb to 2017 to 2019). The method behind the library was the immunoSEQ multiplex PCR assay. The table was pulled from immuneACCESS by TCRdb, which kept in-frame rearrangements only. Such tables lose some clones; where checked, under half of the loss comes from unresolved V genes, and the rest has no known cause. The sample table lists roughly 200,000 clones, about nine tenths of them with a count of one. The ten largest clones represent around 7.2% of the sample. Source material: PBMCs. The receptors were gathered from a man aged 25 to 40 in good health and CMV-seropositive.

A single count supports this clone. CDR3 coding DNA: TGTGCCAGCACCCCCCCAACGAGATACGAGCAGTTCTTC. The encoded protein is CASTPPTRYEQFF. This rearrangement joins TRBV7-9 to TRBJ2-1; D is uncertain. Germline CDR1 is SEHNR and CDR2 is FQNEAQ (reference sequence). The CDR3 covers 13 residues. V lost 7 bases, J lost 10 bases, and 17 bases lay in between.

The chain joins TRBV28 to TRBJ1-2, with 7 nucleotides matching TRBD1. The CDR3 covers 16 residues. Germline V gene sequence: CDR1 MDHEN, CDR2 SYDVKM. With 5 bases clipped from V and 0 bases from J, the junction kept 9 bases outside the gene matches. This CDR3 reads CASSPAGTVANYGYTF. The CDR3, as DNA: TGTGCCAGCAGTCCCGCCGGGACAGTAGCTAACTATGGCTACACCTTC.

This clone showed up just a few times. The chain has TRBV4-1 and TRBJ1-2; 7 nucleotides line up with TRBD1. CDR1 is MGHRA, CDR2 YSYEKL, per germline. V lost 4 bases and J lost 4; bases outside the gene matches: 6. The CDR3 covers 14 residues. The CDR3 spells CASSRRQGVYGYTF. The CDR3 region has the DNA TGCGCCAGCAGCCGAAGACAGGGAGTCTATGGCTACACCTTC.

The genes are TRBV10-3 and TRBJ2-1, with unresolved D. CDR1 and CDR2 (germline): ENHRY, SYGVKD. This CDR3 region has 12 residues. The V gene lost 9 bases and the J gene lost 4 bases, with 10 bases spanning the gap. Here the CDR3 DNA reads TGTGCCATAGGCACTGTATACAATGAGCAGTTCTTC. The encoded protein is CAIGTVYNEQFF.

This chain uses TRBV9 with TRBJ1-1, with D maybe TRBD1 (6 bases). Germline V gene sequence: CDR1 SGDLS, CDR2 YYNGEE. The CDR3 is 19 amino acids. V shed 4 bases and J shed 0 bases, with 25 bases lying between them. The CDR3 nucleotides are TGTGCCAGCAGCCTCCGGGACACAGGATTTCTTGCCCTGAACACTGAAGCTTTCTTT. Translating gives CASSLRDTGFLALNTEAFF.

The rearrangement joins TRBV5-1 to TRBJ1-1; tentative D call: TRBD1 (5 bases). Trimming removed 2 bases from V and 1 base from J, with 12 bases in between. CDR1 SGHRS and CDR2 YFSETQ come from the germline V gene. This CDR3 is built from 15 residues. Here the CDR3 reads CASSLAGLSNTEAFF. The CDR3 DNA reads TGCGCCAGCAGCTTAGCAGGGCTCTCGAACACTGAAGCTTTCTTT.

This chain uses TRBV5-4 with TRBJ1-2, with a weak D call TRBD1 (6 bases). V lost 0 bases and J lost 4, with 16 bases in between. Germline V gene sequence: CDR1 SGHNT, CDR2 YYREEE (reference sequence). This CDR3 is 16 amino acids long. CDR3 residues: CASSLGGGTGRYGYTF. CDR3 sequence (DNA): TGTGCCAGCAGCTTGGGGGGGGGTACAGGGCGCTATGGCTACACCTTC.

The chain has TRBV27 and TRBJ1-1; no firm D call. The CDR3 covers 15 residues. Trimming removed 3 bases from V and 4 bases from J, with 15 bases in between. CDR1 is MNHEY, CDR2 SMNVEV, per germline (reference sequence). CDR3 amino acids: CASSFAYFGSTEAFF. CDR3 bases: TGTGCCAGCAGTTTTGCTTATTTCGGTTCCACTGAAGCTTTCTTT.

This chain joins TRBV11-3 and TRBJ2-3, with no clear D. This CDR3 is built from 14 residues. V lost 3 bases and J 1 base, leaving 8 bases between the germline ends. Germline CDR1 SGHNT, CDR2 YENEEA. CDR3 in DNA: TGTGCCAGCAGCTTGTGGGTAGGCACAGATACGCAGTATTTT. Protein product: CASSLWVGTDTQYF.

This rearrangement joins TRBV6-5 to TRBJ1-5; D possibly corresponds to TRBD1 (5 bases). Trimming shortened V by 4 bases and J by 5 bases, and 9 bases separated the two germline ends. This CDR3 region has 13 residues. CDR1 is MNHEY and CDR2 is SVGAGI in the germline V gene. DNA for the CDR3: TGTGCCAGCAGTTCGGACACCTATCAGCCCCAGCATTTT. Translated, it gives CASSSDTYQPQHF.

The chain combines TRBV4-3 with TRBJ2-2, with TRBD1 as a possible D gene (6 bases). The CDR3 has 17 residues. The germline V and J ends were trimmed by 2 bases and 0 bases, with 13 bases remaining between them. Germline CDR1 LGHNA, CDR2 YSLEER. The CDR3: CASSQRRTATNTGELFF. The CDR3 DNA reads TGCGCCAGCAGCCAACGTAGGACAGCGACGAACACCGGGGAGCTGTTTTTT.

The chain uses TRBV19 and TRBJ2-7, with 8 nucleotides matching TRBD1. The CDR3 is made up of 14 amino acids. The V segment lost 4 bases and the J segment 4 bases; nucleotides outside the gene matches: 6. Germline V lookup: CDR1 LNHDA, CDR2 SQIVND (reference sequence). CDR3: CASSTRGQAYEQYF. The CDR3 region has the DNA TGTGCCAGTAGTACCAGGGGGCAAGCGTACGAGCAGTACTTC.

This clone came up a few times. This chain joins TRBV2 and TRBJ1-2; the D gene is possibly TRBD1 (5 bases). Trimming cost V 6 bases and J 0 bases, with 11 bases left between them. Germline V gene lookup returns CDR1 SNHLY and CDR2 FYNNEI. The CDR3 sequence is 14 residues long. The CDR3 sequence is CASRTVLANYGYTF. CDR3 nucleotides: TGTGCCAGCAGGACAGTCCTAGCTAACTATGGCTACACCTTC.

This sequence joins TRBV5-4 and TRBJ1-2; D might be TRBD1 (6 bases). The germline V gene has CDR1 SGHNT and CDR2 YYREEE (reference sequence). The CDR3 length is 15 residues. V was trimmed by 0 bases and J by 1 base, leaving 10 bases between them. DNA for the CDR3: TGTGCCAGCAGCTTGGATGCAGGGGATAACTATGGCTACACCTTC. Protein: CASSLDAGDNYGYTF.

The chain links TRBV6-5 to TRBJ2-5, with D perhaps matching TRBD1 (5 bases). There are 14 residues in the CDR3. Germline loops: CDR1 MNHEY, CDR2 SVGAGI. Deletions cut 2 bases from V and 5 bases from J, with 12 bases between. CDR3 region: CASSYTGESETQYF. The CDR3 DNA is TGTGCCAGCAGTTACACAGGAGAGTCGGAGACCCAGTACTTC.

This chain uses TRBV27 with TRBJ2-5; 14 positions match TRBD2. Germline V gene lookup returns CDR1 MNHEY and CDR2 SMNVEV (reference sequence). V was clipped by 5 bases and J by 4 bases; unmatched bases: 3. The CDR3 has 15 amino acids. This CDR3 reads CASSPGTSGGETQYF. Written as DNA, the CDR3 is TGTGCCAGCAGTCCGGGGACTAGCGGGGGAGAGACCCAGTACTTC.

This chain joins TRBV21-1 and TRBJ2-7; TRBD1 is the table's D call, not checked against the DNA. TRBV21-1 is a pseudogene segment. The CDR3 spans 16 residues. CDR3: CASSGRRRQGSDEQYF. As DNA, the CDR3 is TGTGCCAGCAGCGGACGACGACGACAGGGTTCGGACGAGCAGTACTTC.

The rearrangement links TRBV4-2 to TRBJ2-7; D might be TRBD2 (5 bases). V lost 0 bases to trimming and J lost 5 bases, with 11 bases between them. This CDR3 is built from 14 residues. CDR1 LGHNA and CDR2 YNFKEQ come from the germline V gene. CDR3 sequence: CASSQETRGHEQYF. CDR3 coding DNA: TGTGCCAGCAGCCAAGAAACTAGAGGCCACGAGCAGTACTTC.

The chain recombines TRBV11-3 with TRBJ1-2; 7 bases fit TRBD1. V gave up 5 bases and J gave up 2 bases; unmatched junction bases: 11. CDR1 SGHNT and CDR2 YENEEA come from the germline V gene. CDR3 length equals 16 residues. CDR3 sequence: CASSLRGTGTNYGYTF. Written as DNA, the CDR3 is TGTGCCAGCAGCCTCAGGGGGACTGGTACGAACTATGGCTACACCTTC.

V and J are TRBV5-1 and TRBJ2-7; D is ambiguous. CDR1 SGHRS and CDR2 YFSETQ come from the germline V gene. The germline V and J ends were trimmed by 0 bases and 3 bases, with 13 bases remaining between them. The CDR3 is 15 amino acids. The CDR3 loop reads CASSLEGGLNYEQYF. The CDR3 DNA sequence: TGCGCCAGCAGCTTGGAGGGCGGCTTGAACTACGAGCAGTACTTC.

The J gene is TRBJ1-1, the V gene TRBV7-6; D gene ambiguous. CDR3 length equals 17 residues. Trimming took off 2 bases at V and 0 bases at J, with 16 bases between the two ends. Germline lookup yields CDR1 SGHVS and CDR2 FNYEAQ. DNA for the CDR3: TGTGCCAGCAGCTTATTCCACAGTATCAACATGAACACTGAAGCTTTCTTT. Translated: CASSLFHSINMNTEAFF.

This chain joins TRBV7-6 and TRBJ1-2; maybe TRBD1 (5 bases). Germline CDR1 SGHVS, CDR2 FNYEAQ. The CDR3 sequence is 16 residues long. V gave up 2 bases and J gave up 6 bases, with 19 bases separating them. The CDR3 is CASSLSLISSRDGYTF. CDR3 DNA: TGTGCCAGCAGCTTATCCCTCATATCATCCAGGGATGGCTACACCTTC.

The rearrangement links TRBV1 to TRBJ2-7; the D call in the table, TRBD2, was not verified against the DNA. TRBV1 is classified as a pseudogene. CDR3 length: 17 amino acids. The chain's CDR3 is CTSSQEVELAISYEQYF. The CDR3 DNA is TGCACCAGCAGCCAAGAAGTGGAACTAGCGATCTCCTACGAGCAGTACTTC.

The gene calls are TRBV9 and TRBJ2-7; D uncertain. Trimming took 4 bases from V and 3 from J, leaving 11 bases between them. CDR1 and CDR2 from the germline V gene are SGDLS and YYNGEE. This CDR3 is 13 amino acids long. The DNA for the CDR3 is TGTGCCAGCAGCTCACTGGACCACTACGAGCAGTACTTC. Encoded protein: CASSSLDHYEQYF.

V is TRBV28 and J is TRBJ1-3; D is uncertain. Germline V gene sequence: CDR1 MDHEN, CDR2 SYDVKM. Trimming took 5 bases from V and 7 from J, leaving 12 bases between them. This CDR3 spans 13 amino acids. DNA for the CDR3: TGTGCCAGCAGTCCCCCCGACTGGAACACCATATATTTT. It yields the protein CASSPPDWNTIYF. The variable domain in full, completed from reference TRBV28 and TRBJ1-3, reads DVKVTQSSRYLVKRTGEKVFLECVQDMDHENMFWYRQDPGLGLRLIYFSYDVKMKEKGDIPEGYSVSREKKERFSLILESASTNQTSMYLCASSPPDWNTIYFGEGSWLTVV.

This clone was observed once. This rearrangement joins TRBV4-2 to TRBJ2-1; D might be TRBD2 (5 bases). V lost 0 bases, J lost 2 bases, and 14 bases lay in between. This CDR3 is built from 17 residues. CDR1 is LGHNA and CDR2 is YNFKEQ in the germline V gene. CDR3 nucleotide sequence: TGTGCCAGCAGCCAAGATCCTAGGCGGGCCACCTACAATGAGCAGTTCTTC. This encodes CASSQDPRRATYNEQFF.

The V gene is TRBV13, the J gene TRBJ2-1; D is unresolved. Trimming cost V 5 bases and J 7 bases, with 9 bases left between them. Germline CDR1 reads PRHDT; CDR2 reads FYEKMQ (reference sequence). There are 12 residues in the CDR3. This chain's CDR3 is CASSRSSNEQFF. In DNA, the CDR3 is TGTGCCAGCAGCAGGTCTAGTAATGAGCAGTTCTTC.

The chain recombines TRBV30 with TRBJ1-1, with D perhaps TRBD1 (5 bases). The germline gives CDR1 GTSNPN, CDR2 SVGIG (reference sequence). V was pared by 1 base and J by 0 bases, with 6 bases between. The CDR3 has 13 residues. This CDR3 is CAWSAGMNTEAFF. As DNA, the CDR3 is TGTGCCTGGAGTGCAGGGATGAACACTGAAGCTTTCTTT.

The chain combines TRBV7-2 with TRBJ2-2, with 10 nucleotides matching TRBD2. J lost 5 bases, V lost 4 bases, and 4 bases had no gene match. Per germline, CDR1 SGHTA and CDR2 FQGNSA. There are 15 residues in the CDR3. This chain's CDR3 is CASSWTSGTTGELFF. DNA for the CDR3: TGTGCCAGCAGCTGGACTAGCGGTACAACCGGGGAGCTGTTTTTT.

This chain links TRBV30 with TRBJ2-4; TRBD1 matches 7 bases. The V gene's germline CDR1 is GTSNPN and CDR2 SVGIG (reference sequence). The CDR3 consists of 14 residues. The V gene end was trimmed by 4 bases and the J gene end by 6 bases; junction bases not matched to a gene: 9. CDR3 bases: TGTGCCTGGATCAACAGGGGTCGGGGAAACATTCAGTACTTC. This encodes CAWINRGRGNIQYF.

The chain recombines TRBV10-3 with TRBJ2-7; D is ambiguous. The CDR3 runs to 13 residues. Trimming removed 11 bases from V and 0 bases from J, with 14 bases in between. Germline CDR1 is ENHRY and CDR2 is SYGVKD. The CDR3: CALKEGSSYEQYF. The CDR3 DNA follows: TGTGCCCTCAAAGAAGGGTCCTCCTACGAGCAGTACTTC.

The V and J genes are TRBV28 and TRBJ1-5, with TRBD1 as a possible D gene (5 bases). V lost 3 bases and J lost 11, with 17 bases in between. CDR3 length: 14 amino acids. Per the germline V gene, CDR1 is MDHEN and CDR2 is SYDVKM. This chain's CDR3 is CASSFGTASTAQHF. The CDR3 DNA reads as TGTGCCAGCAGTTTCGGGACGGCCTCAACCGCCCAGCATTTT.